A selection of T cell receptor beta chains follows, all from one sample in a study of blood T cell repertoires in COVID-19. TCRdb keeps only in-frame clones here, not all; method: immunoSEQ multiplex PCR. The table has some 80,000 clones, about 70% seen once. The sequencing sample was made of peripheral blood. These receptors were collected from a woman older than 75 with active or convalescent COVID-19. CDR3s include the opening cysteine and the closing phenylalanine or tryptophan. Fields, in order: V gene, D gene, clone size, J gene, CDR3 DNA, CDR3 protein. A D gene is named only where the DNA matches it firmly. The listing skips clone size in some rows; elsewhere it reads once, few, many or a size class.

v_gene: TRBV28
d_gene: .
abundance: once
j_gene: TRBJ2-1
CDR3nt: TGTGCCAGCAGATCGACCGGGATCGAGCAGTTCTTC
CDR3aa: CASRSTGIEQFF

v_gene: TRBV5-1
d_gene: .
abundance: once
j_gene: TRBJ2-1
CDR3nt: TGCGCCAGCAGCCCCGCGGGGAACAATGAGCAGTTCTTC
CDR3aa: CASSPAGNNEQFF

v_gene: TRBV24-1
d_gene: .
abundance: .
j_gene: TRBJ1-2
CDR3nt: TGTGCCACCAGTGATTCCCCGGCAGGGGTAGGTGGCTACACCTTC
CDR3aa: CATSDSPAGVGGYTF

v_gene: TRBV30
d_gene: .
abundance: .
j_gene: TRBJ1-5
CDR3nt: TGTGCCTGGAGTGTCGGGGTTGGCAATCAGCCCCAGCATTTT
CDR3aa: CAWSVGVGNQPQHF

v_gene: TRBV7-8
d_gene: TRBD2
abundance: .
j_gene: TRBJ2-1
CDR3nt: TGTGCCAGCAGCTTACTAGCGGGGGGACGGGAGCAGTTCTTC
CDR3aa: CASSLLAGGREQFF

v_gene: TRBV5-1
d_gene: TRBD1
abundance: .
j_gene: TRBJ2-7
CDR3nt: TGCGCCAGCAGCCCGATGGGACAGGGAACGGGCGAGCAGTACTTC
CDR3aa: CASSPMGQGTGEQYF

v_gene: TRBV3-1/TRBV3-2
d_gene: TRBD2
abundance: once
j_gene: TRBJ2-1
CDR3nt: TGTGCCAGCACCCCTGTGCGAGCGGGGGGGAAGGATGAGCAGTTCTTC
CDR3aa: CASTPVRAGGKDEQFF

v_gene: TRBV10-3
d_gene: TRBD1
abundance: .
j_gene: TRBJ2-2
CDR3nt: TGTGCCATCAGTGATACAGGGGGCAGCGGGGAGCTGTTTTTT
CDR3aa: CAISDTGGSGELFF

v_gene: TRBV5-5
d_gene: .
abundance: .
j_gene: TRBJ1-4
CDR3nt: TGTGCCAGCAGCTTAGACCCGACAGGACCTAATGAAAAACTGTTTTTT
CDR3aa: CASSLDPTGPNEKLFF

v_gene: TRBV10-1
d_gene: TRBD1
abundance: few
j_gene: TRBJ2-2
CDR3nt: TGCGCCAGCAGATCCGGGACAGGGGAAGTCGGGGAGCTGTTTTTT
CDR3aa: CASRSGTGEVGELFF

v_gene: TRBV6-6
d_gene: TRBD1
abundance: .
j_gene: TRBJ1-2
CDR3nt: TGTGCCAGCCGGAGAGACAGGGGGAGTGGCTATGGCTACACCTTC
CDR3aa: CASRRDRGSGYGYTF

v_gene: TRBV19
d_gene: .
abundance: .
j_gene: TRBJ1-2
CDR3nt: TGTGCCAGTAGTATAGGTCCCGGTAACTATGGCTACACCTTC
CDR3aa: CASSIGPGNYGYTF

v_gene: TRBV5-1
d_gene: TRBD1
abundance: .
j_gene: TRBJ2-2
CDR3nt: TGCGCCAGCAGCTTGGAAACAGGGGAAGGCGGGGAGCTGTTTTTT
CDR3aa: CASSLETGEGGELFF